The entry that follows covers one TCR beta chain sequence. Its antigen is not identified. Trimming took 2 bases from V and 2 from J, leaving 13 bases between them. The CDR3 spans 16 residues. Germline V gene data show CDR1 as KGHSH and CDR2 as LQKENI. The data derive from a study of vaccination effects on CD4 cells after COVID-19. The ViraFEST assay expanded antigen-specific CD4+ T cells with viral peptide pools before sequencing. Subsequent to approximately 11 days of culture, CD4+ T cells were isolated. Prior SARS-CoV-2 infection was absent in the vaccine recipients, as shown by negative nucleocapsid antibodies. TCRdb's table, derived via immunoSEQ multiplex PCR, lists solely in-frame clones and lacks some. The sample carries tens of thousands of clones, roughly 73% recorded once.

The receptor was derived from a human donor who received a COVID-19 vaccine. Material: CD4+ T cells from PBMCs cultured with HCoV-229E spike peptides, obtained before COVID-19 vaccination. This chain connects TRBV18 to TRBJ1-3; D unresolved. The CDR3 nucleotides are TGTGCCAGCTCACCAGGGCAGACGATAGCTGGAAACACCATATATTTT. This codes for CASSPGQTIAGNTIYF.